These 22 T cell receptor beta chains came from one sample sequenced in a study of shared clonotypes between healthy human individuals. The method was immunoSEQ multiplex PCR; TCRdb's version includes in-frame clones alone and lacks a portion of them. Of 100,000 to 120,000 clones listed, 68% were seen once; the top ten hold approximately 25%. Input material: memory CD8+ T cells sorted from blood. Regarding subset: CD45RO+ cells pooled with CCR7-negative TemRA cells. The receptor set was obtained from a woman in her twenties or thirties in good health.

The rearrangement joins TRBV28 to TRBJ2-7, with 12 positions matching TRBD2. Germline CDR1 is MDHEN and CDR2 is SYDVKM. Germline trimming cut 10 bases from V and 1 base from J; bases unmatched to any gene: 2. The CDR3 is 13 amino acids. In nucleotides, the CDR3 is TGTGCCATCGGACTAGCGGGGTCCTACGAGCAGTACTTC. Protein: CAIGLAGSYEQYF. The full variable domain, with the rest looked up from reference TRBV28 and TRBJ2-7, is DVKVTQSSRYLVKRTGEKVFLECVQDMDHENMFWYRQDPGLGLRLIYFSYDVKMKEKGDIPEGYSVSREKKERFSLILESASTNQTSMYLCAIGLAGSYEQYFGPGTRLTVT.

The chain joins TRBV6-1 to TRBJ1-5; 7 nucleotides line up with TRBD1. CDR1 is MNHNS, CDR2 SASEGT, per germline. The CDR3 is made up of 15 amino acids. J gave up 5 bases and V 4 bases, and 8 bases lay outside the gene matches. The CDR3 DNA reads TGTGCCAGCAGTGTCTCAAGGGGGCAGGATCAGCCCCAGCATTTT. The encoded protein is CASSVSRGQDQPQHF.

The chain employs TRBV4-2 and TRBJ2-2, with 13 bases aligning to TRBD2. The germline CDR1 and CDR2 sequences are LGHNA and YNFKEQ. The CDR3 length is 17 residues. Unmatched junction bases numbered 3, after V lost 1 base and J lost 4 bases. For the CDR3, the DNA is TGTGCCAGCAGCCAAGCACTAGCGGGAGGGCCCACCGGGGAGCTGTTTTTT. Residues: CASSQALAGGPTGELFF.

The rearrangement joins TRBV15 to TRBJ1-1; 7 positions match TRBD1. After removal of 3 bases from V and 8 bases from J, the junction contained 6 bases not matched to a gene. There are 13 residues in the CDR3. Germline values: CDR1 LNHNV, CDR2 YYDKDF (reference sequence). The CDR3, as DNA: TGTGCCACCAGCAGTACTCGGGACAGAGAAGCTTTCTTT. This sequence encodes CATSSTRDREAFF.

V usage is TRBV7-8 and J usage is TRBJ2-5; 8 positions agree with TRBD2. From germline, CDR1 is SGHVS and CDR2 FQNEAQ. Unmatched junction bases numbered 13, after V lost 3 bases and J lost 4 bases. The CDR3 contains 17 residues. The CDR3 here is CASSFYQSGTRGETQYF. CDR3 sequence (DNA): TGTGCCAGCAGCTTCTATCAATCCGGGACTAGAGGAGAGACCCAGTACTTC.

This rearrangement joins TRBV15 to TRBJ1-2; 8 bases align to TRBD1. The ends lost 0 bases at V and 4 bases at J; junction bases unmatched: 10. The germline gives CDR1 LNHNV, CDR2 YYDKDF (reference sequence). This CDR3 has 17 residues. In nucleotides, the CDR3 is TGTGCCACCAGCAGAGATCGCGGGACAGGCCTCTTCTATGGCTACACCTTC. It is translated as CATSRDRGTGLFYGYTF.

DNA for the CDR3: TGCGCCAGCAGCCAAGATTTGGGATACAGCTCCTACGAGCAGTACTTC. This encodes CASSQDLGYSSYEQYF. The rearrangement uses TRBV4-1 and TRBJ2-7; D ambiguous. The ends were cut back, 0 bases at V and 0 bases at J, with 12 bases in the middle. The length of the CDR3 is 16 residues. Germline CDR1 MGHRA, CDR2 YSYEKL.

The rearrangement links TRBV19 to TRBJ2-1, with no clear D. The CDR3 covers 12 residues. Germline V gene sequence: CDR1 LNHDA, CDR2 SQIVND (reference sequence). The V end was cut by 4 bases, the J end by 8 bases, with 9 bases between. The DNA of the CDR3 is TGTGCCAGTAGTAGTCACAGCGATGAGCAGTTCTTC. Amino acids: CASSSHSDEQFF.

The chain employs TRBV2 and TRBJ2-5, with 13 bases fitting TRBD2. Germline loops: CDR1 SNHLY, CDR2 FYNNEI. The CDR3 runs 16 residues. V lost 11 bases to trimming and J lost 1 base; unmatched junction nucleotides: 10. CDR3 nucleotide sequence: TGTGCCGTGATGGGACTAGCGGGAAAGATCCAAGAGACCCAGTACTTC. This translates into CAVMGLAGKIQETQYF.

This clone is categorized as medium-sized. The gene calls are TRBV11-3 and TRBJ2-1; 10 nucleotides align to TRBD1. The CDR3 has 15 amino acids. The V gene end was trimmed by 5 bases and the J gene end by 8 bases; junction bases not matched to a gene: 9. CDR1 is SGHNT and CDR2 is YENEEA in the germline V gene. CDR3 protein: CASSLGTGDIDEQFF. In nucleotides, the CDR3 is TGTGCCAGCAGCCTCGGGACAGGGGACATCGATGAGCAGTTCTTC.

This clone appeared a few times. V gene TRBV6-6 combines with J gene TRBJ1-2; 8 nucleotides line up with TRBD1. V lost 7 bases and J lost 4; bases outside the gene matches: 8. The germline gives CDR1 MNHNY, CDR2 SVGAGI (reference sequence). This CDR3 spans 14 amino acids. CDR3 residues: CASTSQGGGYGYTF. The CDR3 DNA reads as TGTGCCAGCACCTCACAGGGGGGAGGCTATGGCTACACCTTC.

V and J are TRBV10-3 and TRBJ2-3, with 10 bases matching TRBD1. The CDR3 contains 14 residues. Germline V CDR1 and CDR2: ENHRY, SYGVKD. V shed 5 bases, J shed 6 bases, and the junction held 5 bases outside the gene matches. The CDR3 is CAISPGQGWDTQYF. CDR3 DNA sequence: TGTGCCATCAGTCCGGGACAGGGGTGGGATACGCAGTATTTT.

This chain connects TRBV7-3 to TRBJ2-5, with TRBD2 identical over 7 bases. The DNA end is more similar to TRBJ2-7, so the J call may be wrong. This CDR3 has 14 residues. Germline V gene sequence: CDR1 SGHTA, CDR2 FQGTGA. For the CDR3, the DNA is TGTGCCAGCAGCTTCGGGGACTATAGGGGCGAGCAGTACTTC. It encodes CASSFGDYRGEQYF.

V usage is TRBV28 and J usage is TRBJ1-5, with D perhaps matching TRBD1 (5 bases). This CDR3 has 12 residues. The germline V gene encodes CDR1 MDHEN and CDR2 SYDVKM. V was pared by 6 bases and J by 4 bases, with 7 bases between. The chain's CDR3 is CASRWGNQPQHF. CDR3 DNA: TGTGCCAGCAGGTGGGGGAATCAGCCCCAGCATTTT.

The chain carries TRBV27 and TRBJ1-4, with 8 bases identical to TRBD1. From germline, CDR1 is MNHEY and CDR2 SMNVEV (reference sequence). Losses at the gene ends were 5 bases for V and 8 bases for J; bases not matched to a gene: 4. The CDR3 spans 13 residues. The CDR3 DNA is TGTGCCAGCAGTCCAGGGGGCGCGGAAAAACTGTTTTTT. Its protein product is CASSPGGAEKLFF. Together with reference TRBV27 and TRBJ1-4, the CDR3 gives the full variable domain: EAQVTQNPRYLITVTGKKLTVTCSQNMNHEYMSWYRQDPGLGLRQIYYSMNVEVTDKGDVPEGYKVSRKEKRNFPLILESPSPNQTSLYFCASSPGGAEKLFFGSGTQLSVL.

The chain combines TRBV6-4 with TRBJ2-6; TRBD1 matches at 8 bases. With V trimmed by 0 bases and J by 1 base, 2 bases remained unmatched. This CDR3 is built from 17 residues. The germline V gene has CDR1 MRHNA and CDR2 SNTAGT. For the CDR3, the DNA is TGTGCCAGCAGTGACTCGAGGACAGGGTCTGGGGCCAACGTCCTGACTTTC. Protein: CASSDSRTGSGANVLTF.

This sequence joins TRBV5-4 and TRBJ2-2, with 8 bases matching TRBD2. The germline gives CDR1 SGHNT, CDR2 YYREEE (reference sequence). The V gene end was trimmed by 7 bases and the J gene end by 5 bases; junction bases not matched to a gene: 4. CDR3 length equals 13 residues. As DNA, the CDR3 is TGTGCCAGCGAGCGGGAGTTTACCGGGGAGCTGTTTTTT. Amino acid sequence: CASEREFTGELFF.

The chain has TRBV29-1 and TRBJ2-1; D is unclear. The germline V gene has CDR1 SQVTM and CDR2 ANQGSEA. The CDR3 runs to 14 residues. V was shortened by 3 bases and J by 10 bases, with 19 bases between the two germline ends. Here the CDR3 reads CSVDGSPKGREQFF. In nucleotides, the CDR3 is TGCAGCGTTGACGGATCCCCAAAAGGACGGGAGCAGTTCTTC.

The chain uses TRBV4-1 and TRBJ2-4; D is uncertain. Germline V gene sequence: CDR1 MGHRA, CDR2 YSYEKL. Deletions cut 0 bases from V and 0 bases from J, with 9 bases between. The CDR3 consists of 16 residues. CDR3 in DNA: TGCGCCAGCAGCCAAGAGTGGCGGCTAGCCAAAAACATTCAGTACTTC. Translated, it gives CASSQEWRLAKNIQYF.

The rearrangement joins TRBV28 to TRBJ2-2; maybe TRBD1 (6 bases). Trimming shortened V by 5 bases and J by 1 base, and 14 bases separated the two germline ends. The CDR3 is made up of 16 amino acids. From germline, CDR1 is MDHEN and CDR2 SYDVKM. The CDR3 nucleotides are TGTGCCAGCAGTCTCGGGACAAACCTGAACACCGGGGAGCTGTTTTTT. This sequence encodes CASSLGTNLNTGELFF.

This clone was seen a handful of times. This sample also contains other DNA sequences that code for the same CDR3. The chain combines TRBV4-2 with TRBJ1-1; D is unresolved. V lost 1 base and J 1 base, leaving 4 bases between the germline ends. This CDR3 has 13 amino acids. Germline-derived CDR1 and CDR2 are LGHNA and YNFKEQ. The CDR3 DNA reads TGTGCCAGCAGCCAAGGACAGAACACTGAAGCTTTCTTT. Translation: CASSQGQNTEAFF.

This clone appeared a single time. The rearrangement links TRBV7-9 to TRBJ2-3; a weak D match, TRBD2 (6 bases). The V end was cut by 3 bases, the J end by 2 bases, with 9 bases between. The CDR3 covers 14 residues. Germline lookup yields CDR1 SEHNR and CDR2 FQNEAQ (reference sequence). The CDR3 sequence: CASSLAGYTDTQYF. The CDR3, as DNA: TGTGCCAGCAGCTTGGCGGGGTACACAGATACGCAGTATTTT.